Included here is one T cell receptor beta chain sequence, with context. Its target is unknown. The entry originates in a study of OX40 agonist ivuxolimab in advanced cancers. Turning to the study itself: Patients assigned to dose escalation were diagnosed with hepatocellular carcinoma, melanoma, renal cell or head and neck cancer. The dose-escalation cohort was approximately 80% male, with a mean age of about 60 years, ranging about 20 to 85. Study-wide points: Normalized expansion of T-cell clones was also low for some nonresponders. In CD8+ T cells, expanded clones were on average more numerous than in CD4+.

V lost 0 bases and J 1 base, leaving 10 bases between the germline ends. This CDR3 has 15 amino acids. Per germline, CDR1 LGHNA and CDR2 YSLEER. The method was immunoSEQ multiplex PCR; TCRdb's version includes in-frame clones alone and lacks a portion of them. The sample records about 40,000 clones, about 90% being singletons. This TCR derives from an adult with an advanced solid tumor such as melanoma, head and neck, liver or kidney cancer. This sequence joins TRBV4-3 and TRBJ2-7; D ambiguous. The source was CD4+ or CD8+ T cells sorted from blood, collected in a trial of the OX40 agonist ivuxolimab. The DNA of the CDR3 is TGCGCCAGCAGCCAAGATCGTCCCGTTTCCTACGAGCAGTACTTC. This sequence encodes CASSQDRPVSYEQYF.